This T cell receptor beta chain was sequenced for a study of T cell responses to AZD1222 COVID-19 vaccine (dated by TCRdb to the early 2020s). Notes on the research overall: TCR sequencing covered about 230 trial participants: around 210 given two doses of AZD1222 and around 26 given two doses of MenACWY control vaccine. Trial participants were enrolled by age into subgroups of 18-55, 56-69 and 70-plus years, and around 150, 29 and 61 TCR-sequenced participants, respectively, were included in these subgroups. Study-wide findings and limitations: Most participants were white British and females outnumbered males, and the authors suggested that clonal diversity may have been underestimated. Reportedly, almost half of the unique spike-specific TCRs recognized epitopes lying outside the regions that are mutated in the B.1.351 and B.1.1.7 variants. A significant rise in spike-specific TCR breadth and depth was observed after two AZD1222 doses relative to day 0 and relative to MenACWY recipients. CD4 TCRs associated with the vaccine covered the entire spike protein, and the dominant responses were in regions 160-218 and 743-854. Conclusions about previously exposed vaccinees are limited because only a handful of AZD1222 recipients were SARS-CoV-2 seropositive at baseline. In the small 56-69-year group, the increase in depth fell short of significance, most likely because of low power. Because no samples from the day 14 peak response were available, repertoires could be characterized only after the peak T cell response.

The germline V gene (reference sequence) specifies SGHAT as CDR1 and FQDESV as CDR2. V is cut back by 0 bases and J by 4 bases, with 11 bases in the junction unmatched. From the cysteine through the phenylalanine, the CDR3 covers 19 amino acids. Just CDR3 DNA is preserved here, 57 bases in frame from base 1. The CDR3 regions of human TCRbeta chains were subjected to immunosequencing. As for how the authors treated the data: Repertoire TCRs were matched against a reference library of SARS-CoV-2-specific TCRs generated with the MIRA antigen-specificity platform. Breadth was defined as the fraction of unique TCRs that were SARS-CoV-2-associated. Depth was defined as the fraction of total T cells that were SARS-CoV-2-associated. Using the MIRA data, each spike-specific TCR was mapped to the spike region that the TCR reacts to and placed in a CD4 or CD8 class. Log10-transformed breadth and depth values were compared by one-way ANOVA with Sidak's multiple comparisons tests. TCRdb provides this immuneACCESS table in a form limited to in-frame rearrangements. Some clones are lacking; in checked studies, under half of them reflect an unresolved V gene, and why the rest are absent is not known. The D gene and trimming were derived from the DNA, and the V and J assignments and clone size from that table. This sample has 100,000 or so clones in its table, and more than 75% of those were observed once. The ten largest account for around 9.6% of the sample.

Explained via the paper, the time point label denotes: about 28 days (+/-7) after the second vaccine dose. AZD1222 recipients given second doses at about 4 weeks or at about 12 weeks were pooled, since spike-specific TCR depth and breadth were not found to differ between the two schedules. The vaccinee samples were drawn from two UK trials, COV001 and COV002, one of which was a single-blind randomized controlled phase 2/3 trial testing AZD1222 (ChAdOx1 nCoV-19) in healthy adults. For TCRbeta chain sequencing, PBMC samples from trial participants were taken at day 0 and at day 28 after the second dose. In regard to this clone: The antigen it binds to is not known. Per-base quality was not reported, and no clone a single base away is much larger than it.

The clonotype originates from an adult who received the AZD1222 COVID-19 vaccine. Recombination linked TRBV11-1 to TRBJ2-5, and 13 junctional nucleotides match TRBD2. Here the sequenced sample was peripheral blood, taken 28 days after the second AZD1222 dose. The CDR3: CASSLATAGLAGVGETQYF. The nucleotides are TGTGCCAGCAGCTTAGCTACAGCTGGACTAGCGGGAGTAGGAGAGACCCAGTACTTC.